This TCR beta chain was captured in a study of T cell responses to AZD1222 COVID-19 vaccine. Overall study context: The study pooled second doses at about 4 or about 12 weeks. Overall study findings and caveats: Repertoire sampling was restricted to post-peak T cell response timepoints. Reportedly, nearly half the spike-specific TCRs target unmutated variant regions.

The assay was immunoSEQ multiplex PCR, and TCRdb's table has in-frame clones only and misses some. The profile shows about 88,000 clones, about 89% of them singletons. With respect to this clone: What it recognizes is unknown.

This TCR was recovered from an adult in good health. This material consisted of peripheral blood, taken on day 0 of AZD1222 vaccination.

DNA for the CDR3: TGTGCCAGCTCACCAGACACCCGTAGGGAGACCCAGTACTTC. This sequence encodes CASSPDTRRETQYF. The genes are TRBV18 and TRBJ2-5; D gene uncertain. CDR1 and CDR2 (germline): KGHSH, LQKENI. This CDR3 comprises 14 residues. The V end was cut by 2 bases, the J end by 5 bases, with 12 bases between.